The 9 T cell receptor beta chains presented below share a single source sample, sequenced in a study of long-term antiretroviral therapy in people with HIV. The immunoSEQ assay was v3.0, run at survey level. The method was immunoSEQ multiplex PCR; TCRdb's version includes in-frame clones alone and lacks a portion of them. The data contain around 15,000 clones, roughly 85% of them singletons. The source material was unsorted PBMCs, sampled 0.5 years after starting antiretroviral therapy. Receptors were obtained from a woman in her 40s with HIV.

The chain is built from TRBV5-1 and TRBJ2-7, with TRBD2 matching over 10 bases. CDR1 SGHRS and CDR2 YFSETQ come from the germline V gene. The V segment lost 1 base and the J segment 3 bases; nucleotides outside the gene matches: 4. The CDR3 covers 15 residues. CDR3 nucleotide sequence: TGCGCCAGCAGCTTGCTAGCGGGAGTAATCTACGAGCAGTACTTC. Encoded protein: CASSLLAGVIYEQYF.

The rearrangement uses TRBV7-7 and TRBJ2-7, with 11 bases that match TRBD1. V was clipped by 5 bases and J by 6 bases; unmatched bases: 6. The germline gives CDR1 SSHAT, CDR2 FNYEAQ (reference sequence). CDR3 size: 14 residues. The CDR3 loop is CASSPGQGVREQYF. The CDR3, as DNA: TGTGCCAGCAGCCCGGGACAGGGGGTGCGCGAGCAGTACTTC.

Sample share makes this clone medium-sized (0.01 to 0.1%). This chain connects TRBV6-5 to TRBJ1-4; no firm D call. The CDR3 contains 15 residues. Trimming removed 4 bases from V and 6 bases from J, with 15 bases in between. Germline CDR1 is MNHEY and CDR2 is SVGAGI. CDR3 amino acids: CASSSFPGWDEKLFF. The CDR3 nucleotides read TGTGCCAGCAGTTCCTTCCCCGGGTGGGATGAAAAACTGTTTTTT.

The gene calls are TRBV15 and TRBJ1-2, with a tentative D call TRBD1 (5 bases). Germline lookup yields CDR1 LNHNV and CDR2 YYDKDF (reference sequence). V lost 4 bases and J 6 bases, leaving 12 bases between the germline ends. This CDR3 is built from 13 residues. The CDR3 sequence: CATSTFQGDGYTF. DNA for the CDR3: TGTGCCACCAGCACATTCCAGGGTGATGGCTACACCTTC.

The chain is built from TRBV7-8 and TRBJ1-2; 8 bases are a match to TRBD1. CDR1 SGHVS and CDR2 FQNEAQ come from the germline V gene. CDR3 length: 15 amino acids. V lost 5 bases to trimming and J lost 5 bases; unmatched junction nucleotides: 10. The CDR3 here is CASSPQTGVGYGYTF. CDR3 DNA: TGTGCCAGCAGCCCCCAGACAGGGGTGGGGTATGGCTACACCTTC.

V gene TRBV20-1 combines with J gene TRBJ2-4; either TRBD1 or TRBD2 may fit D (5 bases each). Trimming cost V 5 bases and J 8 bases, with 7 bases left between them. The CDR3 sequence is 10 residues long. CDR1 and CDR2 (germline): DFQATT, SNEGSKA (reference sequence). The CDR3 loop is CSALGDIQYF. CDR3 bases: TGCAGTGCTCTGGGGGACATTCAGTACTTC.

The chain couples TRBV7-9 to TRBJ2-4; possible D gene TRBD1, 6 bases. Deletions cut 5 bases from V and 0 bases from J, with 14 bases between. This CDR3 comprises 16 residues. Germline V gene sequence: CDR1 SEHNR, CDR2 FQNEAQ (reference sequence). The CDR3 DNA follows: TGTGCCAGCAGCATTGGACAGTCACTAGCCAAAAACATTCAGTACTTC. Its protein is CASSIGQSLAKNIQYF.

CDR3 in DNA: TGTGCCAGCAGCCCGGGACTAGCGGACTATTACGAGCAGTACTTC. This sequence encodes CASSPGLADYYEQYF. The rearrangement links TRBV5-6 to TRBJ2-7; 11 bases fit TRBD2. Per germline, CDR1 SGHDT and CDR2 YYEEEE. The length of the CDR3 is 15 residues. The trim removed 4 bases at V and 4 bases at J, leaving 7 bases unmatched.

This chain uses TRBV5-1 with TRBJ1-2, with D perhaps TRBD1 (6 bases). The CDR3 loop spans 15 amino acids. The germline V and J ends were trimmed by 0 bases and 4 bases, with 13 bases remaining between them. Germline CDR1 SGHRS, CDR2 YFSETQ. This CDR3 is CASSLAPDRSYGYTF. As DNA, the CDR3 is TGCGCCAGCAGCTTGGCCCCGGACAGAAGCTATGGCTACACCTTC.